The 24 T cell receptor beta chains below all came from one sample that was sequenced in a study of cytomegalovirus exposure and HLA in healthy donors. Researchers ran the PCR with 60 Vbeta and 13 Jbeta primers. The data were produced by immunoSEQ multiplex PCR, yet TCRdb's version contains in-frame clones alone and is incomplete. The sample holds about 160,000 clones, 85% seen once. Material for sequencing was PBMCs. These receptors originate from a boy aged 2 to 9 in good health and CMV-seronegative.

In the case of this clone: The junction and the germline gene differ at one end; a read error may be behind it. The chain combines TRBV7-9 with TRBJ1-2; 9 bases are a match to TRBD1. Germline V gene data show CDR1 as SEHNR and CDR2 as FQNEAQ (reference sequence). The CDR3 spans 13 residues. Here the CDR3 reads CSSSVSGTGFYTF. The CDR3 region has the DNA TGTTCCAGCAGCGTATCCGGGACAGGGTTCTACACCTTC.

The chain employs TRBV5-4 and TRBJ2-2; TRBD2 aligns across 11 bases. The length of the CDR3 is 18 residues. Germline CDR1 is SGHNT and CDR2 is YYREEE (reference sequence). Losses at the gene ends were 6 bases for V and 5 bases for J; bases not matched to a gene: 15. Here the CDR3 reads CASTRLLAGGRGTGELFF. CDR3 nucleotides: TGTGCCAGCACCAGGCTGCTAGCGGGGGGCCGGGGGACCGGGGAGCTGTTTTTT. Based on the CDR3 plus reference TRBV5-4 and TRBJ2-2, the full variable domain is ETGVTQSPTHLIKTRGQQVTLRCSSQSGHNTVSWYQQALGQGPQFIFQYYREEENGRGNFPPRFSGLQFPNYSSELNVNALELDDSALYLCASTRLLAGGRGTGELFFGEGSRLTVL.

V usage is TRBV19 and J usage is TRBJ2-3; 10 bases align to TRBD2. After removal of 4 bases from V and 4 bases from J, the junction contained 8 bases not matched to a gene. The CDR3 consists of 16 residues. Germline V lookup: CDR1 LNHDA, CDR2 SQIVND (reference sequence). The CDR3 coding sequence is TGTGCCAGTAGTAGATCCAGCGGGGGGGCATCAGATACGCAGTATTTT. It encodes CASSRSSGGASDTQYF.

The gene calls are TRBV5-1 and TRBJ2-3; 10 bases align to TRBD1. The V and J ends lost 3 bases and 4 bases, in that order; junction bases with no gene match: 8. CDR1 is SGHRS, CDR2 YFSETQ, per germline. The CDR3 runs 16 residues. CDR3 region: CASSSLTGGIPDTQYF. The CDR3 nucleotides are TGCGCCAGCAGCTCCCTGACAGGGGGCATCCCAGATACGCAGTATTTT.

The rearrangement uses TRBV7-2 and TRBJ2-3; 11 bases agree with TRBD2. Germline loops: CDR1 SGHTA, CDR2 FQGNSA. There are 19 residues in the CDR3. With 2 bases clipped from V and 4 bases from J, the junction kept 14 bases outside the gene matches. The chain's CDR3 is CASSLLAGGFGSVADTQYF. As DNA, the CDR3 is TGTGCCAGCAGCTTACTAGCGGGAGGTTTTGGTTCGGTGGCAGATACGCAGTATTTT.

This clone was counted a single time. The germline gene is not matched at one end of the junction; a read error may be the cause. The chain couples TRBV7-7 to TRBJ2-7; 11 nucleotides line up with TRBD1. This CDR3 has 15 residues. CDR1 is SSHAT, CDR2 FNYEAQ, per germline (reference sequence). The DNA for the CDR3 is TGTGCTAGCAGCAAGGACAGGGGGCCAACCTACGAGCAGTACTTC. Encoded protein: CASSKDRGPTYEQYF.

J is TRBJ2-3 and V is TRBV5-4, with 13 nucleotides matching TRBD2. The CDR3 has 19 residues. Germline V gene data show CDR1 as SGHNT and CDR2 as YYREEE (reference sequence). The V segment lost 3 bases and the J segment 2 bases; nucleotides outside the gene matches: 12. CDR3 amino acids: CASSWATSGGASYTDTQYF. The CDR3 coding sequence is TGTGCCAGCAGCTGGGCTACTAGCGGGGGGGCGTCCTACACAGATACGCAGTATTTT.

This chain links TRBV15 with TRBJ2-6, with D hard to call. Germline V gene sequence: CDR1 LNHNV, CDR2 YYDKDF (reference sequence). The CDR3 covers 16 residues. The germline V and J ends were trimmed by 0 bases and 0 bases, with 6 bases remaining between them. Here the CDR3 DNA reads TGTGCCACCAGCAGAGATGCGAACTCTGGGGCCAACGTCCTGACTTTC. As protein: CATSRDANSGANVLTF.

V is TRBV6-1 and J is TRBJ1-5; D not certain. Trimming took off 2 bases at V and 1 base at J, with 9 bases between the two ends. This CDR3 contains 15 residues. CDR1 and CDR2 from the germline V gene are MNHNS and SASEGT. The DNA for the CDR3 is TGTGCCAGCAGTGAATTTCCCCAAAGCAATCAGCCCCAGCATTTT. This translates into CASSEFPQSNQPQHF.

The chain links TRBV6-6 to TRBJ1-1; no firm D call. The CDR3 totals 12 residues. V lost 2 bases and J 5 bases, leaving 6 bases between the germline ends. The germline V gene encodes CDR1 MNHNY and CDR2 SVGAGI (reference sequence). CDR3 sequence (DNA): TGTGCCAGCAGTTACCTAGAAACTGAAGCTTTCTTT. Translated: CASSYLETEAFF.

The chain has TRBV19 and TRBJ2-3; 7 nucleotides agree with TRBD1. CDR1 LNHDA and CDR2 SQIVND come from the germline V gene (reference sequence). The CDR3 covers 13 residues. Losses at the gene ends were 8 bases for V and 6 bases for J; bases not matched to a gene: 8. The CDR3 loop is CASGRGGQDTQYF. The CDR3 nucleotides read TGTGCCAGTGGCAGAGGGGGACAGGATACGCAGTATTTT.

V is TRBV2 and J is TRBJ2-1; D is ambiguous. The CDR3 extends over 13 amino acids. The germline V gene has CDR1 SNHLY and CDR2 FYNNEI. With 4 bases removed from V and 10 bases from J, the gap between germline ends came to 14 bases. Here the CDR3 DNA reads TGTGCCAGCAGTGCCTCAGACTCCGGAGAGCAGTTCTTC. Amino acids: CASSASDSGEQFF.

The genes are TRBV14 and TRBJ1-1, with TRBD1 as a possible D gene (5 bases). The V and J ends lost 2 bases and 4 bases respectively, with 11 bases between them. Looked up from germline, CDR1 is SGHDN and CDR2 is FVKESK. The CDR3 sequence is 14 residues long. The chain's CDR3 is CASSQRRGVTEAFF. Here the CDR3 DNA reads TGTGCCAGCAGCCAAAGACGGGGGGTCACTGAAGCTTTCTTT.

The chain recombines TRBV6-5 with TRBJ1-5, with D maybe TRBD1 (5 bases). Trimming pared 2 bases from V and 4 bases from J, leaving 6 bases between. The CDR3 runs 13 residues. CDR1 MNHEY and CDR2 SVGAGI come from the germline V gene. DNA of the CDR3: TGTGCCAGCAGTTACAGGGGAAATCAGCCCCAGCATTTT. It is translated as CASSYRGNQPQHF.

The chain joins TRBV28 to TRBJ2-5; TRBD1 might be the D (6 bases). The CDR3 sequence is 15 residues long. Per germline, CDR1 MDHEN and CDR2 SYDVKM. V was shortened by 6 bases and J by 1 base, with 15 bases between the two germline ends. The CDR3 loop is CASSEPGTRQETQYF. The CDR3 coding sequence is TGTGCCAGCAGCGAGCCTGGGACACGCCAAGAGACCCAGTACTTC.

The rearrangement joins TRBV25-1 to TRBJ1-2; D ambiguous. CDR1 and CDR2 (germline): MGHDK, SYGVNS. Trimming stripped 4 bases from V and 4 bases from J, with 7 bases between. The length of the CDR3 is 12 residues. Here the CDR3 DNA reads TGTGCCAGCAGTGGGTACACCTATGGCTACACCTTC. Translating gives CASSGYTYGYTF.

The V and J genes are TRBV30 and TRBJ2-4; D possibly corresponds to TRBD2 (5 bases). The CDR3 loop spans 17 amino acids. The V and J ends lost 3 bases and 1 base respectively, with 19 bases between them. The germline V gene encodes CDR1 GTSNPN and CDR2 SVGIG (reference sequence). The DNA of the CDR3 is TGTGCCTGGAGCGGGGTGAGAGATGCTAGCGCCAAAAACATTCAGTACTTC. Encoded protein: CAWSGVRDASAKNIQYF.

V usage is TRBV9 and J usage is TRBJ1-1, with D maybe TRBD1 (6 bases). The germline V gene encodes CDR1 SGDLS and CDR2 YYNGEE. Trimming cost V 3 bases and J 3 bases, with 9 bases left between them. This CDR3 spans 13 amino acids. The CDR3 DNA reads TGTGCCAGCAGCGAAGGGGGAGACACTGAAGCTTTCTTT. The encoded protein is CASSEGGDTEAFF.

The chain recombines TRBV19 with TRBJ2-6; D is unclear. This CDR3 contains 15 residues. Germline lookup yields CDR1 LNHDA and CDR2 SQIVND (reference sequence). Trimming stripped 3 bases from V and 0 bases from J, with 6 bases between. CDR3 sequence reads: CASSIFSSGANVLTF. In DNA, the CDR3 is TGTGCCAGTAGTATCTTCAGCTCTGGGGCCAACGTCCTGACTTTC.

The V and J genes are TRBV6-1 and TRBJ1-1; the D is unclear. This CDR3 comprises 15 residues. Trimming pared 1 base from V and 4 bases from J, leaving 13 bases between. Germline loops: CDR1 MNHNS, CDR2 SASEGT. The CDR3 here is CASSEEGRGSTEAFF. The CDR3, as DNA: TGTGCCAGCAGTGAAGAAGGGCGGGGAAGCACTGAAGCTTTCTTT.

This clone was counted once. The chain employs TRBV28 and TRBJ2-7; 9 bases align to TRBD1. V lost 5 bases to trimming and J lost 2 bases; unmatched junction nucleotides: 10. The CDR3 length is 16 residues. CDR1 and CDR2 from the germline V gene are MDHEN and SYDVKM. The CDR3 sequence is CASSPAVQGAPYEQYF. DNA of the CDR3: TGTGCCAGCAGTCCCGCGGTACAGGGGGCCCCCTACGAGCAGTACTTC.

V usage is TRBV10-3 and J usage is TRBJ2-1, with TRBD1 matching over 10 bases. V lost 5 bases, J lost 8 bases, and 12 bases stayed unmatched. In germline, CDR1 is ENHRY, CDR2 SYGVKD. The CDR3 runs 16 residues. This CDR3 is CAISFFGQGVGDEQFF. Here the CDR3 DNA reads TGTGCCATCAGTTTTTTCGGACAGGGGGTTGGCGATGAGCAGTTCTTC.

The CDR3 DNA sequence: TGCAGCGTTGTGTCGGGTGAAAAACTGTTTTTT. Residues: CSVVSGEKLFF. J is TRBJ1-4 and V is TRBV29-1; D ambiguous. The germline V and J ends were trimmed by 4 bases and 7 bases, with 7 bases remaining between them. This CDR3 has 11 residues. Germline values: CDR1 SQVTM, CDR2 ANQGSEA.

The chain links TRBV30 to TRBJ1-3; the D is unclear. Germline lookup yields CDR1 GTSNPN and CDR2 SVGIG (reference sequence). The CDR3 covers 13 residues. V lost 6 bases, J lost 0 bases, and 9 bases lay in between. CDR3 in amino acids: CACQAGSGNTIYF. CDR3 DNA sequence: TGTGCCTGCCAGGCAGGCTCTGGAAACACCATATATTTT.